A selection of T cell receptor beta chains follows, all from one sample in a study of blood T cells in healthy people across ages. TCRdb processed the 5' RACE reads anew with MiXCR; each CDR3 protein has one entry. The profile shows 750,000 to 950,000 distinct CDR3 sequences, about 28% of them singletons. These records were also assigned to another study, of T cells of mothers and their children.

The sample comprised blood. The receptors originated from a woman in her thirties or forties in good health. Both conserved end residues are part of each CDR3. Fields, in order: D gene, J gene, clone size, V gene, CDR3 DNA, CDR3 protein. The D gene is left open where the match is weak. Clone size is shown for a subset of rows, as once, few, many or a class of expanded clone.

TRBD1	TRBJ1-2	few	TRBV5-6	TGTGCCAGCAGCGACGGGACAGGATACTATGGCTACACCTTC	CASSDGTGYYGYTF
.	TRBJ2-3	.	TRBV10-2	TGCGCCAGCAGTGACCTCACAGATACGCAGTATTTT	CASSDLTDTQYF
.	TRBJ1-2	.	TRBV15	TGTGCCACCCAGGACCCCAGGCACTATGGCTACACCTTC	CATQDPRHYGYTF
.	TRBJ2-7	many	TRBV4-3	TGCGCCAGCAGCCAAGAAACCGGAGGGGGCTTCGAGCAGTACTTC	CASSQETGGGFEQYF
TRBD1	TRBJ2-1	few	TRBV28	TGTGCCAGCAGCCAGACAGGGGGCGGCGATGAGCAGTTCTTC	CASSQTGGGDEQFF
.	TRBJ2-1	many	TRBV7-2	TGTGCCAGCAGCTTAACGGTTTACAATGAGCAGTTCTTC	CASSLTVYNEQFF
.	TRBJ2-1	.	TRBV29-1	TGCAGCGTTGAAGACCCGGGAGTCGACTACAATGAGCAGTTCTTC	CSVEDPGVDYNEQFF
.	TRBJ2-2	many	TRBV6-2/TRBV6-3	TGTGCCAGCAGTTACTCCCTAGAATCCGGGGAGCTGTTTTTT	CASSYSLESGELFF
.	TRBJ2-4	few	TRBV5-5	TGTGCCAGCAGCTTGATAGCCTCTTACAATGAGCAGTACTTC	CASSLIASYNEQYF
.	TRBJ2-5	.	TRBV18	TGTGCCAGCTCACCACCGCGGGGAGGTGAGACCCAGTACTTC	CASSPPRGGETQYF
.	TRBJ1-1	few	TRBV27	TGTGCCAGCAGTTTTGACCCACGCTCGGGGACTGAAGCTTTCTTT	CASSFDPRSGTEAFF
TRBD1	TRBJ2-7	many	TRBV6-6	TGTGCCAGCAGTTGGGGACAGGGATACGAGCAGTACTTC	CASSWGQGYEQYF
TRBD1	TRBJ1-6	few	TRBV5-1	TGCGCCAGCAGCTACCGGGACAGGGAGGATTCACCCCTCCACTTT	CASSYRDREDSPLHF
TRBD1	TRBJ2-3	few	TRBV12-3/TRBV12-4	TGTGCCAGCAGTTTTTTCCCCGGGACAGGGGGTTACACAGATACGCAGTATTTT	CASSFFPGTGGYTDTQYF